One sample yielded the 4 T cell receptor beta chains listed below, sequenced in a study of blood T cells in healthy people across ages. A second PCR of roughly 7 to 11 cycles used a sample-barcoded 5' primer and a J-beta primer mix. TCRdb passed the 5' RACE reads through MiXCR, listing each CDR3 protein once. Found here are 790,000 or so distinct CDR3 sequences, about 45% of them singletons; the top ten hold around 18%. The sample was blood. The receptors here all came from an elderly man in good health.

The rearrangement uses TRBV4-2 and TRBJ2-3; 7 bases are a match to TRBD2. This CDR3 is built from 16 residues. Trimming at V came to 1 base and at J to 4 bases, leaving 8 bases not matched to a gene. Germline assignment: CDR1 LGHNA and CDR2 YNFKEQ. DNA for the CDR3: TGTGCCAGCAGCCAAGGAAAGGCGGGAGTACCAGATACGCAGTATTTT. It yields the protein CASSQGKAGVPDTQYF.

The chain combines TRBV7-2 with TRBJ2-7; D is perhaps TRBD2 (5 bases). The V end was cut by 9 bases, the J end by 2 bases, with 23 bases between. Germline CDR1 and CDR2: SGHTA and FQGNSA. The CDR3 is 16 residues long. This CDR3 reads CASSAGFSIRAYEQYF. The CDR3 nucleotides are TGTGCCAGTAGCGCCGGGTTTTCTATACGGGCCTACGAGCAGTACTTC.

The V gene is TRBV27, the J gene TRBJ2-7; 12 bases are a match to TRBD1. CDR1 is MNHEY and CDR2 is SMNVEV in the germline V gene (reference sequence). This CDR3 is built from 15 residues. Trimming took 6 bases from V and 6 from J; bases not matched to a gene: 9. In DNA form, the CDR3 reads TGTGCCAGCAGGGGACAGGGGGCGCATTCCCTCGAGCAGTACTTC. Protein product: CASRGQGAHSLEQYF.

This sequence joins TRBV14 and TRBJ1-6; no clear D gene. Deletions cut 1 base from V and 3 bases from J, with 13 bases between. The CDR3 consists of 17 residues. The germline gives CDR1 SGHDN, CDR2 FVKESK. CDR3 in DNA: TGTGCCAGCAGCCAAGCGAAGGTGGTCGGCTATAATTCACCCCTCCACTTT. This gives the protein CASSQAKVVGYNSPLHF.